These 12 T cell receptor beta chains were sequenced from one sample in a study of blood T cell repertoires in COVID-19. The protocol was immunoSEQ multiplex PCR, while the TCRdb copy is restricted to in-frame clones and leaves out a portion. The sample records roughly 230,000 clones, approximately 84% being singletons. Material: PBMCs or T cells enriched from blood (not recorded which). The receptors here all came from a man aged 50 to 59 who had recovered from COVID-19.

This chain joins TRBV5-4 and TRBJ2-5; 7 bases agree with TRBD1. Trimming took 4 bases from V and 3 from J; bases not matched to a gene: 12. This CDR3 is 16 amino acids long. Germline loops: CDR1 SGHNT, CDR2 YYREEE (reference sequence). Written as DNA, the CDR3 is TGTGCCAGCAGCCCAACAGGGGTAGGTGGGGAAGAGACCCAGTACTTC. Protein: CASSPTGVGGEETQYF.

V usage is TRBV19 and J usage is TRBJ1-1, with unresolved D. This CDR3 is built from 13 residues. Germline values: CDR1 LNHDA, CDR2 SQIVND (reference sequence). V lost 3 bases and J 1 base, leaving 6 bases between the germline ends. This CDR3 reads CASSIIRNTEAFF. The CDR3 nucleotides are TGTGCCAGTAGTATCATCAGGAACACTGAAGCTTTCTTT.

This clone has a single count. CDR3 DNA sequence: TGTGCCAGCATCCTGGACAGTGGGGAGACCCAGTACTTC. This sequence encodes CASILDSGETQYF. The J gene is TRBJ2-5, the V gene TRBV7-2; weak D call: TRBD1 (6 bases). Trimming removed 7 bases from V and 5 bases from J, with 14 bases in between. Germline V CDR1 and CDR2: SGHTA, FQGNSA. There are 13 residues in the CDR3.

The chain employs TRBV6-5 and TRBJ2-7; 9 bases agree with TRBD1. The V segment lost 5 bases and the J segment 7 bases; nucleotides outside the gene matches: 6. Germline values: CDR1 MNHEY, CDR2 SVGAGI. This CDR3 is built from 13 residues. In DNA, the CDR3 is TGTGCCAGCAGTCGGACAGGGGTGAGTGAGCAGTACTTC. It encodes CASSRTGVSEQYF.

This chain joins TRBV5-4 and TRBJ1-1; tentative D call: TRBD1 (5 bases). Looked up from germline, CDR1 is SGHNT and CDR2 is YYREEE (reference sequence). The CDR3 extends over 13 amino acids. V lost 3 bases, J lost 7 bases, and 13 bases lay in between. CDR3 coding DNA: TGTGCCAGCAGCTCCGGTGCCACAGGTGAAGCTTTCTTT. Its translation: CASSSGATGEAFF.

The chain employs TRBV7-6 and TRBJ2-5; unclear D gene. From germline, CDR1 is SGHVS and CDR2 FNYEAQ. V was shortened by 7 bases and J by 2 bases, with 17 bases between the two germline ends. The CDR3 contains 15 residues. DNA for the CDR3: TGTGCCAGCACACATAGTTCTATCGGGCAAGAGACCCAGTACTTC. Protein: CASTHSSIGQETQYF.

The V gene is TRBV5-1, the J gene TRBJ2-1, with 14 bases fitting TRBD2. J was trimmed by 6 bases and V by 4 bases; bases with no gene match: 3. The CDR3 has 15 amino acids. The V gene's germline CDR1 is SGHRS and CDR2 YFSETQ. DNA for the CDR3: TGCGCCAGCAGCCCCGGGACTAGCGGGGGCAATGAGCAGTTCTTC. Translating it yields CASSPGTSGGNEQFF.

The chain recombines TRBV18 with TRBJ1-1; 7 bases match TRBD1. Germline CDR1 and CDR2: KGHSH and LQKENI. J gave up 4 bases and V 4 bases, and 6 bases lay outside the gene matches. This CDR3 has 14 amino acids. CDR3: CASSRLQGSTEAFF. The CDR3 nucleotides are TGTGCCAGCTCACGATTACAGGGGAGCACTGAAGCTTTCTTT.

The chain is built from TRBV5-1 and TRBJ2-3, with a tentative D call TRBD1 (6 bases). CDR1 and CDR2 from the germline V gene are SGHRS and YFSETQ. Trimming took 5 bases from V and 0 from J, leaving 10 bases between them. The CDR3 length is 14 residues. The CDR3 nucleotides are TGCGCCAGCAGAAGGGGGAGTAGCACAGATACGCAGTATTTT. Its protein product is CASRRGSSTDTQYF.

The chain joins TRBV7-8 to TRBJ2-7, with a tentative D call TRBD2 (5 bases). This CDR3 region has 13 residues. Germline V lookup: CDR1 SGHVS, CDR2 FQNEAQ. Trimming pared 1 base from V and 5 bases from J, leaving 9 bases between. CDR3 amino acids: CASSLVSGNEQYF. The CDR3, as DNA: TGTGCCAGCAGCTTAGTGTCGGGGAACGAGCAGTACTTC.

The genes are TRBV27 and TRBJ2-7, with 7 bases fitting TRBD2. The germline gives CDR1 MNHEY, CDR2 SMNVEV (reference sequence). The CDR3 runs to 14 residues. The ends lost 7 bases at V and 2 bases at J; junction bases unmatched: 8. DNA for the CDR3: TGTGCCAGCAACCAAGCGGGAAACACCTACGAGCAGTACTTC. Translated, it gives CASNQAGNTYEQYF.

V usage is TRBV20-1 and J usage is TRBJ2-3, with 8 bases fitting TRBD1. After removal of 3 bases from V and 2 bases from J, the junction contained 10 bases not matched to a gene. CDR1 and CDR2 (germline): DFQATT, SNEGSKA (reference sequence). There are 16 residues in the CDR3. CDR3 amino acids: CSASPEDRAFTDTQYF. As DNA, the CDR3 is TGCAGTGCTAGTCCCGAGGACAGGGCGTTCACAGATACGCAGTATTTT.